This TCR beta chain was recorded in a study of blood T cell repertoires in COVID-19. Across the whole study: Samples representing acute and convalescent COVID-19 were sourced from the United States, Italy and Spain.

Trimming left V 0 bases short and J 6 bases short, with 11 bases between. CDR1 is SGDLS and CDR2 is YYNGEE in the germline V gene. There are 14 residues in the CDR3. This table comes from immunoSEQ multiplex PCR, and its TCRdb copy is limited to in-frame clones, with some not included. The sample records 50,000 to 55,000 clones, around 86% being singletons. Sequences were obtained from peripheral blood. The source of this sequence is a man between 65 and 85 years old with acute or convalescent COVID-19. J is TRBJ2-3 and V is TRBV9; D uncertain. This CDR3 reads CASSVVGPADTQYF. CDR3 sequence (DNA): TGTGCCAGCAGCGTAGTGGGCCCAGCCGATACGCAGTATTTT.